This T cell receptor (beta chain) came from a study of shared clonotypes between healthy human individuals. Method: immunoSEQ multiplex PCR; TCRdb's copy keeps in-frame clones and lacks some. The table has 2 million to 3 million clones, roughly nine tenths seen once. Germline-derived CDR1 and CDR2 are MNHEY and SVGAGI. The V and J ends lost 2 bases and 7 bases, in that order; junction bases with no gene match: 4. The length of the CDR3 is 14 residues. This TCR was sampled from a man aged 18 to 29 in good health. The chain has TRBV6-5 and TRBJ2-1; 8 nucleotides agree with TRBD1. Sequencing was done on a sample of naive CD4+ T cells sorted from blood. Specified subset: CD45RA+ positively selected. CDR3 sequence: CASSYRQGLNEQFF. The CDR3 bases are TGTGCCAGCAGTTACAGACAGGGGTTGAATGAGCAGTTCTTC.